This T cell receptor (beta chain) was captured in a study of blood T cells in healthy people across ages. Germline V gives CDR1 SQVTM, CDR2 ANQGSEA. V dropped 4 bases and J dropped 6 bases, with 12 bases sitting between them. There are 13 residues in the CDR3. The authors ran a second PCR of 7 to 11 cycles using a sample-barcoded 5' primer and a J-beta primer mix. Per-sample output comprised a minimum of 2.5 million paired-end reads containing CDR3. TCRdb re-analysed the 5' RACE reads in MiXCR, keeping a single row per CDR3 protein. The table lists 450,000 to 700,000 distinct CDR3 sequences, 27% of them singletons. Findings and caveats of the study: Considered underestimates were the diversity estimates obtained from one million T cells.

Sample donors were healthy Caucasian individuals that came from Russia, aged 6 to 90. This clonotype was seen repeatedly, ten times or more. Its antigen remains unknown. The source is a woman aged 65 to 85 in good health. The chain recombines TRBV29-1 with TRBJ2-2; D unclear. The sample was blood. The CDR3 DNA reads TGCAGCGTTGTGAGGAATGACGCCGGGGAGCTGTTTTTT. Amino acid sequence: CSVVRNDAGELFF.